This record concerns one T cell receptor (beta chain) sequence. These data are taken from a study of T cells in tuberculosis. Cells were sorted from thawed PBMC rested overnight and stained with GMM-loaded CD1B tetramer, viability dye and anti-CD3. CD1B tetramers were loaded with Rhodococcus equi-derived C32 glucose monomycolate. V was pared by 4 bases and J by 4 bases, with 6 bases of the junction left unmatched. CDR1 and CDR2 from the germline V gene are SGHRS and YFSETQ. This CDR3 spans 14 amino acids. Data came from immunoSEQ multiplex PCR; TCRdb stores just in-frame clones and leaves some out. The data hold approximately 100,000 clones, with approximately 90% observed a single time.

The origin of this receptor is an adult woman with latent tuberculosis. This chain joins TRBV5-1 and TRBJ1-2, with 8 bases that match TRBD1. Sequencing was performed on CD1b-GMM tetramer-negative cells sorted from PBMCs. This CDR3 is CASSNGQGSYGYTF. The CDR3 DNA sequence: TGCGCCAGCAGCAATGGACAGGGCTCCTATGGCTACACCTTC.